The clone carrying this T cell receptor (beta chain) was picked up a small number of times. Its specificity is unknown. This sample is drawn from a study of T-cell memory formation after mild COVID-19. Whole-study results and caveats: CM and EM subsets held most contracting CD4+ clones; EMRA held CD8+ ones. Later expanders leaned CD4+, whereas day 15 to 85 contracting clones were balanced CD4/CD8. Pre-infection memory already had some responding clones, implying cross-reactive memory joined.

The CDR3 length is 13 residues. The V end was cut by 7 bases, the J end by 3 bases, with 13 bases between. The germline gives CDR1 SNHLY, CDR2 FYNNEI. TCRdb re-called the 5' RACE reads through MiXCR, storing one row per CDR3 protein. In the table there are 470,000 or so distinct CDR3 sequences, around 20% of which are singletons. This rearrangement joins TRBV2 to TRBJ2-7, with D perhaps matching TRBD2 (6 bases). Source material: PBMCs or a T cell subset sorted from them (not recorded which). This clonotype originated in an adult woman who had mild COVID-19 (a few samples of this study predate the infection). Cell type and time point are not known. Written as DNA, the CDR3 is TGTGCCAGCACTCTGACTAGGGGCTACGAGCAGTACTTC. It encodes CASTLTRGYEQYF.